This TCR beta chain was recovered during a study of PD-L1 blockade in urothelial cancer. Whole-study context: Atezolizumab was started by patients around 2014 at 1,200 mg intravenously every 3 weeks. Peripheral blood specimens exhibited a median yield of approximately 150,000 T cells. Twenty-five of 29 patients were males with bladder-origin urothelial cancer.

Spiked synthetic TCR analogs estimated absolute template abundance per PCR. Sequencing used immunoSEQ multiplex PCR; TCRdb keeps in-frame clones, though not all of them. Of roughly 38,000 clones in the sample, around 80% were seen once. Here the sequenced sample was PBMCs, taken around atezolizumab (anti-PD-L1) treatment. The origin of this receptor is a man in his 70s with urothelial cancer.

DNA for the CDR3: TGTGCCAGCAGCCGGGGGGTCAGGGGCTATGGCTACACCTTC. Residues: CASSRGVRGYGYTF. The chain combines TRBV7-2 with TRBJ1-2; tentatively, D is TRBD1 (6 bases). Trimming took off 5 bases at V and 4 bases at J, with 14 bases between the two ends. The CDR3 is 14 residues long. CDR1 and CDR2 from the germline V gene are SGHTA and FQGNSA.